The 27 T cell receptor beta chains below all came from one sample that was sequenced in a study of T cell repertoires in cytomegalovirus infection (dated by TCRdb to the late 2010s). The run used an Illumina HiSeq 1500. TCRdb redid the processing of the public reads, applying fastp at Q25 and MiXCR, and retained in-frame beta chains. Rows with a matching CDR3 protein are joined into one entry that keeps the most common DNA and genes. Counted in this sample were approximately 910,000 distinct CDR3 sequences; approximately 31% of them appeared once. The ten largest clones take up under 15% of the sample. These receptors lack a known antigen. The treatment or condition label corresponds to: in vitro stimulation with specific CMV peptide epitopes to enrich CMV-specific T cells. This material consisted of cultured CD8+ T cells from PBMCs, taken from culture after CMV antigen stimulation. All receptors derive from a human donor in good health (CMV status not recorded). Some clones in this sample may be carry-over from other donors' samples.

The chain combines TRBV12-5 with TRBJ2-7, with 9 nucleotides matching TRBD1. CDR3 length equals 20 residues. J lost 4 bases, V lost 3 bases, and 22 bases had no gene match. Per the germline V gene, CDR1 is LGHNT and CDR2 is FRNRAP. The CDR3 is CASGFYPPLLSGTGSYEQYF. CDR3 sequence (DNA): TGTGCTAGTGGTTTTTACCCACCACTCTTATCCGGGACAGGGAGTTACGAGCAGTACTTC.

This clonotype has a count of ten or more. V and J are TRBV4-2 and TRBJ2-2; D is possibly TRBD2 (7 bases). V was trimmed by 4 bases and J by 9 bases, leaving 21 bases between them. Germline loops: CDR1 LGHNA, CDR2 YNFKEQ. CDR3 length equals 16 residues. CDR3: CASSLGFGGGAWELFF. Written as DNA, the CDR3 is TGTGCCAGCAGCCTAGGCTTTGGAGGGGGGGCCTGGGAGCTGTTTTTT.

This clonotype has more than one count but fewer than ten. V is TRBV15 and J is TRBJ2-5; 7 bases fit TRBD1. The CDR3 extends over 15 amino acids. Germline V CDR1 and CDR2: LNHNV, YYDKDF (reference sequence). The trim removed 0 bases at V and 0 bases at J, leaving 1 base unmatched. Here the CDR3 reads CATSRDTGDQETQYF. The CDR3 nucleotides read TGTGCCACCAGCAGAGATACAGGGGACCAAGAGACCCAGTACTTC. The variable domain in full, with the rest retrieved from reference TRBV15 and TRBJ2-5, is DAMVIQNPRYQVTQFGKPVTLSCSQTLNHNVMYWYQQKSSQAPKLLFHYYDKDFNNEADTPDNFQSRRPNTSFCFLDIRSPGLGDTAMYLCATSRDTGDQETQYFGPGTRLLVL.

The sample holds a few counts of this clonotype. The chain employs TRBV6-1 and TRBJ2-4; D is possibly TRBD1 or TRBD2 (5 bases each). Trimming stripped 7 bases from V and 4 bases from J, with 11 bases between. The CDR3 is 13 residues long. CDR1 is MNHNS and CDR2 is SASEGT in the germline V gene. The CDR3, as DNA: TGTGCCAGCAACTCGGGACGGAAAAACATTCAGTACTTC. Its protein product is CASNSGRKNIQYF.

This clonotype was observed a few times. The rearrangement uses TRBV6-5 and TRBJ1-6, with 9 bases identical to TRBD1. Germline-derived CDR1 and CDR2 are MNHEY and SVGAGI. V lost 3 bases, J lost 7 bases, and 4 bases stayed unmatched. This CDR3 comprises 15 residues. The CDR3 sequence: CASSYSGQGNSPLHF. The CDR3 DNA reads as TGTGCCAGCAGTTATTCTGGACAGGGGAATTCACCCCTCCACTTT.

This chain connects TRBV28 to TRBJ2-1; 8 positions agree with TRBD2. The CDR3 is 18 amino acids. V was pared by 8 bases and J by 3 bases, with 18 bases of the junction left unmatched. Germline assignment: CDR1 MDHEN and CDR2 SYDVKM. In nucleotides, the CDR3 is TGTGCCAGCCTCTCAGGGGTAGCGGGGCCCCCCTTCTACAATGAGCAGTTCTTC. It is translated as CASLSGVAGPPFYNEQFF.

CDR3 coding DNA: TGTGCCACTAACAGGCAAAACACCGGGGAGCTGTTTTTT. Encoded protein: CATNRQNTGELFF. The chain is built from TRBV12-3 or TRBV12-4 and TRBJ2-2, with D perhaps matching TRBD1 (5 bases). The CDR3 totals 13 residues. The V end lost 10 bases, the J end lost 2 bases, and 11 bases lay between the germline ends.

This chain connects TRBV7-9 to TRBJ2-1; a possible D gene is TRBD2 (5 bases). V shed 4 bases and J shed 4 bases, with 26 bases lying between them. Germline V gene sequence: CDR1 SEHNR, CDR2 FQNEAQ (reference sequence). The length of the CDR3 is 19 residues. CDR3 coding DNA: TGTGCCAGCAGCTCCCCGATTCAAGCTAGCCCTTCCCCTTACAATGAGCAGTTCTTC. Protein product: CASSSPIQASPSPYNEQFF.

This clonotype was counted many times. The chain has TRBV7-2 and TRBJ2-4, with 7 bases identical to TRBD1. The CDR3 contains 16 residues. The germline CDR1 and CDR2 sequences are SGHTA and FQGNSA. The V and J ends lost 1 base and 7 bases, in that order; junction bases with no gene match: 10. The CDR3 bases are TGTGCCAGCAGCTTAGTTTCGACAGGGACCCTGAACATTCAGTACTTC. Residues: CASSLVSTGTLNIQYF.

The rearrangement joins TRBV12-3 or TRBV12-4 to TRBJ2-5; 8 bases fit TRBD2. The CDR3 is made up of 15 amino acids. V was clipped by 3 bases and J by 4 bases; unmatched bases: 7. CDR3 amino acids: CASSLDGGAGETQYF. CDR3 sequence (DNA): TGTGCCAGCAGTTTGGACGGGGGGGCCGGAGAGACCCAGTACTTC.

The chain has TRBV4-3 and TRBJ2-1, with 10 positions matching TRBD2. Germline loops: CDR1 LGHNA, CDR2 YSLEER. The CDR3 is 16 residues long. Unmatched junction bases numbered 7, after V lost 4 bases and J lost 4 bases. The CDR3 sequence is CASSLRSGGEYNEQFF. CDR3 nucleotide sequence: TGCGCCAGCAGCCTTCGAAGCGGGGGGGAATACAATGAGCAGTTCTTC.

In DNA form, the CDR3 reads TGTGCCAGCAGTTTAAGGCAGGGGGCTGTCACTGAAGCTTTCTTT. Protein: CASSLRQGAVTEAFF. The chain links TRBV12-3 or TRBV12-4 to TRBJ1-1; 8 bases are shared with TRBD1. The junction had 6 bases not matched to a gene; V was cut back by 2 bases and J by 4 bases. The CDR3 extends over 15 amino acids.

This clonotype was observed a few times. The chain has TRBV7-6 and TRBJ1-2; D unresolved. V dropped 1 base and J dropped 0 bases, with 12 bases sitting between them. The CDR3 consists of 16 residues. CDR1 and CDR2 from the germline V gene are SGHVS and FNYEAQ. CDR3 coding DNA: TGTGCCAGCAGCTTAGGTCCGCGCGAAGCTAACTATGGCTACACCTTC. Translation: CASSLGPREANYGYTF.

Only a few counts were recorded for this clonotype. The chain carries TRBV7-2 and TRBJ1-4; no clear D gene. In germline, CDR1 is SGHTA, CDR2 FQGNSA. CDR3 length: 13 residues. Between the trimmed V and J ends, which lost 5 bases and 4 bases, there was a span of 8 bases. The CDR3 is CASSTVINEKLFF. The CDR3 DNA is TGTGCCAGCAGCACAGTGATTAATGAAAAACTGTTTTTT.

This clonotype was detected only a few times. The chain uses TRBV12-3 or TRBV12-4 and TRBJ1-2, with D hard to call. The CDR3 runs to 14 residues. Between the trimmed V and J ends, which lost 2 bases and 8 bases, there was a span of 15 bases. CDR3 sequence reads: CASSLSPTVWGYTF. The CDR3 nucleotides read TGTGCCAGCAGTTTATCTCCGACGGTGTGGGGCTACACCTTC.

Remarks on this clonotype: This may be a read error, as it is one base from a much larger clone. The V gene is TRBV12-3 or TRBV12-4, the J gene TRBJ1-2; possibly TRBD1 for D (5 bases). Trimming left V 5 bases short and J 7 bases short, with 20 bases between. The CDR3 runs to 15 residues. The CDR3 here is CASSPPTVFICGYTF. The DNA for the CDR3 is TGTGCCAGCAGTCCACCGACAGTTTTCATCTGTGGCTACACCTTC.

In this sample, this clonotype turned up many times. The V gene is TRBV7-2, the J gene TRBJ2-2; 11 nucleotides agree with TRBD2. V shed 5 bases, J shed 4 bases, and the junction held 9 bases outside the gene matches. The CDR3 covers 17 residues. Germline lookup yields CDR1 SGHTA and CDR2 FQGNSA. The CDR3 region is CASSATLAGVLTGELFF. The CDR3 DNA reads TGTGCCAGCAGCGCGACACTAGCGGGGGTGCTCACCGGGGAGCTGTTTTTT.

This clonotype appeared many times. The genes are TRBV7-9 and TRBJ2-1; TRBD1 matches 11 bases. V trimming: 2 bases; J trimming: 9 bases; junction bases outside the gene matches: 3. The CDR3 consists of 14 residues. Germline V gene sequence: CDR1 SEHNR, CDR2 FQNEAQ (reference sequence). The CDR3 sequence: CASSLRTGGSEQFF. CDR3 nucleotides: TGTGCCAGCAGCTTAAGGACAGGGGGCAGTGAGCAGTTCTTC.

The chain is built from TRBV5-1 and TRBJ2-1; 7 positions agree with TRBD2. V gave up 4 bases and J gave up 3 bases; unmatched junction bases: 19. The germline gives CDR1 SGHRS, CDR2 YFSETQ. This CDR3 has 19 amino acids. The CDR3 loop is CASSKLEGGGRDFYNEQFF. CDR3 coding DNA: TGCGCCAGCAGCAAACTAGAGGGCGGGGGTCGCGACTTCTACAATGAGCAGTTCTTC.

This clonotype was detected a few times. V usage is TRBV12-3 or TRBV12-4 and J usage is TRBJ2-5; 7 nucleotides line up with TRBD2. V lost 10 bases to trimming and J lost 3 bases; unmatched junction nucleotides: 5. The CDR3 covers 12 residues. The CDR3 sequence is CATGLAEETQYF. The CDR3 DNA sequence: TGTGCCACCGGTCTAGCGGAAGAGACCCAGTACTTC.

This clonotype occurred many times. The chain is built from TRBV7-9 and TRBJ2-1; unclear D gene. V was cut by 5 bases and J by 8 bases, with 16 bases left in between. Germline V gene lookup returns CDR1 SEHNR and CDR2 FQNEAQ (reference sequence). This CDR3 has 14 amino acids. The CDR3 nucleotides are TGTGCCAGCAGCACATCGATCAGTTCCCATGAGCAGTTCTTC. Protein sequence: CASSTSISSHEQFF.

This clonotype was counted between two and nine times. J is TRBJ2-1 and V is TRBV7-8; weak D call: TRBD2 (5 bases). The CDR3 is 14 amino acids. The V gene's germline CDR1 is SGHVS and CDR2 FQNEAQ. With 11 bases removed from V and 0 bases from J, the gap between germline ends came to 14 bases. CDR3 nucleotides: TGTGCCGTGGACGGGGTGAGCTCCTACAATGAGCAGTTCTTC. It codes for CAVDGVSSYNEQFF.

This clonotype appeared once. The gene calls are TRBV27 and TRBJ2-1, with D tentatively TRBD2 (7 bases). Germline CDR1 reads MNHEY; CDR2 reads SMNVEV (reference sequence). V dropped 7 bases and J dropped 2 bases, with 15 bases sitting between them. This CDR3 region has 15 residues. CDR3 nucleotides: TGTGCCAGCACCAATGAGGGGGGGACCTACAATGAGCAGTTCTTC. Translated: CASTNEGGTYNEQFF.

This chain links TRBV27 with TRBJ2-1; 11 bases align to TRBD2. Trimming took 5 bases from V and 7 from J; bases not matched to a gene: 10. CDR1 is MNHEY, CDR2 SMNVEV, per germline (reference sequence). CDR3 size: 16 residues. CDR3 sequence: CASSPLAGGPGNEQFF. Written as DNA, the CDR3 is TGTGCCAGCAGTCCCTTAGCGGGGGGGCCAGGTAATGAGCAGTTCTTC.

On this clonotype itself: Just one base apart from a much larger clone, this may be a read error. This chain links TRBV7-9 with TRBJ2-1; D is unresolved. The germline CDR1 and CDR2 sequences are SEHNR and FQNEAQ (reference sequence). V lost 7 bases to trimming and J lost 4 bases, with 5 bases between them. The CDR3 contains 11 residues. The CDR3 is CASNGYNEQFF. The DNA for the CDR3 is TGTGCCAGCAACGGATACAATGAGCAGTTCTTC.

The V call is TRBV27, the J call TRBJ1-1; the D is unclear. The CDR3 runs 14 residues. V lost 3 bases and J lost 1, with 9 bases in between. Per the germline V gene, CDR1 is MNHEY and CDR2 is SMNVEV (reference sequence). The CDR3 loop is CASSFLDKNTEAFF. CDR3 nucleotide sequence: TGTGCCAGCAGTTTCCTCGACAAGAACACTGAAGCTTTCTTT.

This clonotype was seen a handful of times. The chain combines TRBV10-2 with TRBJ2-1, with unresolved D. V dropped 1 base and J dropped 6 bases, with 10 bases sitting between them. The germline V gene encodes CDR1 WSHSY and CDR2 SAAADI. CDR3 length equals 14 residues. The CDR3 DNA follows: TGCGCCAGCAGTGAGTACAGATCTGGCAATGAGCAGTTCTTC. It encodes CASSEYRSGNEQFF.